What follows is one T cell receptor beta chain and its context. Its antigen remains unidentified. Per-base qualities were not stored, and no clone one base away is much larger. This sample stems from a study of blood T cell repertoires in COVID-19 (dated by TCRdb to the early 2020s). A note on the overall study: Samples covering the acute and convalescent phases of COVID-19 were provided by collaborators in the United States, Italy and Spain. The repertoires were released in a freely available public database meant as a resource for research on the immune response to SARS-CoV-2. Where available, HLA class I and class II types were taken from metadata supplied by the sample provider and were not determined by assay-based typing. Subjects who had been exposed to COVID-19, were actively infected with it, or had recovered from it provided the deeply sampled blood TCRbeta repertoires that made up the dataset. A de-identified subject ID, COVID-19 status, age in years and sex were almost always included in the sample metadata. Samples came from the ongoing ImmuneRACE study (first 160 participants) plus 1,254 subjects from 6 global collaborators. The material from the prospective study consisted of cDNA or gDNA derived from T cells, B-cell-depleted T cells, or PBMCs.

Beyond this particular receptor, the publication reports: The quantity of clinical and demographic metadata differed by source and by participant and was supplied without curation.

One collaborating source in Seattle enrolled patients during active infection and followed them longitudinally through the course of disease. Whole blood was collected in K2EDTA tubes by collaborating institutions according to the institutions' own protocols. Collaborator samples were shipped for TCRbeta analysis as frozen whole blood, isolated PBMCs, or DNA extracted from either sample type. There are 13 amino acids in the CDR3, from cysteine to phenylalanine inclusive. Only CDR3 DNA remains: 39 bases, in frame from the first base. Relative to germline, V is missing 5 bases and J is missing 3 bases, with 4 bases of the junction outside any gene match. Via the germline V gene (reference sequence), CDR1 is MNHEY and CDR2 SMNVEV. The immunoSEQ Assay, a bias-controlled multiplex PCR, was used to amplify TCRbeta CDR3 regions from genomic DNA. As for the authors' bioinformatics: The number of nucleated cells in each sample was estimated by amplification of reference gene primers within the assay. Sequence reads were collapsed and filtered to measure the absolute abundance of every unique TCRbeta CDR3 rearrangement. For each sample, productive Simpson clonality was calculated as the square root of Simpson's diversity index across productive rearrangements. TCRdb's version of the immuneACCESS table is confined to in-frame rearrangements and falls short of the full clone set. An unresolved V gene accounts for under half of the shortfall where checked; the remainder is of unknown origin. The D gene and trimming were derived from the DNA, and the V and J assignments and clone size from that table. The sample records some 180,000 clones, about 83% of which are singletons. Less than 3.5% of the sample is in the top ten clones.

The sequence is built from TRBV27 and TRBJ2-7; TRBD1 fits 7 bases in the junction. The clonotype was recovered from a woman of 80 years or more with COVID-19, enrolled during active disease. Sequencing was done on a sample of peripheral blood. The nucleotide sequence reads as follows: TGTGCCAGCAGTCCCTGGACAGGCTACGAGCAGTACTTC. It encodes CASSPWTGYEQYF.